The 18 T cell receptor beta chains below all came from one sample that was sequenced in a study of cytotoxic CD8 clonotypes in ibrutinib-treated CLL. Sequenced by immunoSEQ multiplex PCR; TCRdb stores in-frame clones only, minus some. The sample consists of some 15,000 clones, around 67% of them appearing once. The specimen comprised PBMCs, sampled before ibrutinib treatment. These receptors were taken from a human donor with chronic lymphocytic leukemia.

Here the CDR3 reads CAISEGSNYGYTF. Here the CDR3 DNA reads TGTGCCATCAGTGAAGGAAGCAACTATGGCTACACCTTC. J is TRBJ1-2 and V is TRBV10-3; D unclear. V shed 3 bases and J shed 2 bases, with 7 bases lying between them. The germline CDR1 and CDR2 sequences are ENHRY and SYGVKD. This CDR3 spans 13 amino acids.

The chain joins TRBV13 to TRBJ2-5, with 12 nucleotides matching TRBD2. The trim removed 7 bases at V and 1 base at J, leaving 10 bases unmatched. CDR3 length equals 17 residues. The germline gives CDR1 PRHDT, CDR2 FYEKMQ (reference sequence). This CDR3 is CASNLPPGLAGQETQYF. The CDR3 DNA is TGTGCCAGCAACCTTCCTCCGGGACTAGCGGGCCAAGAGACCCAGTACTTC.

This clone appeared a few times. The V call is TRBV5-6, the J call TRBJ1-1; unclear D gene. The CDR3 contains 12 residues. V lost 1 base, J lost 2 bases, and 3 bases lay in between. Germline V gene sequence: CDR1 SGHDT, CDR2 YYEEEE. The CDR3 loop is CASSLYNTEAFF. CDR3 in DNA: TGTGCCAGCAGCTTGTATAACACTGAAGCTTTCTTT.

The count of this clone is one. The genes are TRBV5-1 and TRBJ2-7; D is undetermined. This CDR3 region has 14 residues. Per germline, CDR1 SGHRS and CDR2 YFSETQ. V was cut by 1 base and J by 0 bases, with 8 bases left in between. The CDR3 DNA reads as TGCGCCAGCAGCTTGAGTTGGAGCTCCTACGAGCAGTACTTC. As protein: CASSLSWSSYEQYF.

The chain recombines TRBV27 with TRBJ1-1; D might be TRBD1 (6 bases). Trimming took 10 bases from V and 1 from J, leaving 13 bases between them. The CDR3 is 13 amino acids. CDR1 and CDR2 from the germline V gene are MNHEY and SMNVEV (reference sequence). The DNA for the CDR3 is TGTGCCATCCAAATCAGGGGGAACACTGAAGCTTTCTTT. The encoded protein is CAIQIRGNTEAFF.

The chain combines TRBV13 with TRBJ2-3, with 7 nucleotides matching TRBD2. The ends lost 6 bases at V and 2 bases at J; junction bases unmatched: 8. The CDR3 spans 15 residues. CDR1 is PRHDT and CDR2 is FYEKMQ in the germline V gene (reference sequence). The CDR3 reads CASRGGAGNTDTQYF. As DNA, the CDR3 is TGTGCCAGCAGGGGGGGAGCGGGGAACACAGATACGCAGTATTTT.

The chain employs TRBV9 and TRBJ2-3, with 9 bases that match TRBD2. Germline CDR1 and CDR2: SGDLS and YYNGEE. V gave up 0 bases and J gave up 7 bases; unmatched junction bases: 6. CDR3 length equals 15 residues. CDR3 loop: CASSVDGGGAYTQYF. CDR3 bases: TGTGCCAGCAGCGTAGATGGCGGGGGGGCGTATACGCAGTATTTT.

The chain has TRBV7-3 and TRBJ2-1; TRBD2 matches 8 bases. Germline V gene data show CDR1 as SGHTA and CDR2 as FQGTGA. This CDR3 contains 16 residues. The J segment lost 0 bases and the V segment lost 5 bases, leaving 6 bases of the junction unmatched. The DNA for the CDR3 is TGTGCCAGCAGCCCCCGGGGGGGGGCCTCCTACAATGAGCAGTTCTTC. Translating gives CASSPRGGASYNEQFF.

DNA of the CDR3: TGTGCCAGCAGCGAGGGACAGGTGAGGAATTATGAAGCTTTCTTT. Protein: CASSEGQVRNYEAFF. This chain connects TRBV7-9 to TRBJ1-1; 8 nucleotides align to TRBD1. The CDR3 totals 15 residues. J was trimmed by 7 bases and V by 5 bases; bases with no gene match: 12. Germline V gene sequence: CDR1 SEHNR, CDR2 FQNEAQ (reference sequence).

V usage is TRBV5-3 and J usage is TRBJ1-6; the D gene is possibly TRBD1 (5 bases). TRBV5-3 has ORF status, its function being uncertain. The CDR3 is 13 residues long. The ends were cut back, 8 bases at V and 13 bases at J, with 19 bases in the middle. The CDR3 loop is CASSQTGRSPLHF. CDR3 DNA sequence: TGTGCCAGCAGCCAAACAGGACGGTCCCCCCTCCACTTT.

The chain is built from TRBV6-6 and TRBJ1-1; D remains ambiguous. V lost 2 bases, J lost 8 bases, and 9 bases lay in between. The CDR3 contains 12 residues. Germline V CDR1 and CDR2: MNHNY, SVGAGI (reference sequence). CDR3 sequence: CASSYQKQEAFF. CDR3 nucleotide sequence: TGTGCCAGCAGTTACCAAAAACAGGAAGCTTTCTTT.

J is TRBJ2-7 and V is TRBV7-2; 8 nucleotides align to TRBD2. The germline CDR1 and CDR2 sequences are SGHTA and FQGNSA. Losses at the gene ends were 0 bases for V and 3 bases for J; bases not matched to a gene: 7. The CDR3 has 16 residues. CDR3 sequence reads: CASSLARAGGYYEQYF. DNA for the CDR3: TGTGCCAGCAGCTTAGCGAGGGCGGGGGGCTACTACGAGCAGTACTTC.

The chain recombines TRBV4-3 with TRBJ2-3; 12 bases are shared with TRBD2. In germline, CDR1 is LGHNA, CDR2 YSLEER. The CDR3 runs 19 residues. Trimming at V came to 1 base and at J to 7 bases, leaving 15 bases not matched to a gene. Here the CDR3 DNA reads TGCGCCAGCAGCCAAGTCCTGACTAGCGGGGGCCTCACCTCAAATACGCAGTATTTT. The encoded protein is CASSQVLTSGGLTSNTQYF.

The gene calls are TRBV2 and TRBJ1-5; D may be TRBD1 (5 bases). The germline V gene encodes CDR1 SNHLY and CDR2 FYNNEI. V lost 7 bases and J lost 11, with 18 bases in between. The CDR3 has 13 amino acids. The CDR3 reads CASTPGGELTQHF. The CDR3 DNA sequence: TGTGCCAGCACCCCGGGGGGGGAGTTGACCCAGCATTTT.

The J gene is TRBJ2-2, the V gene TRBV18; 8 bases match TRBD1. Germline V gives CDR1 KGHSH, CDR2 LQKENI. Trimming at V came to 1 base and at J to 2 bases, leaving 6 bases not matched to a gene. This CDR3 is built from 17 residues. CDR3 amino acids: CASSPQMSGGNTGELFF. As DNA, the CDR3 is TGTGCCAGCTCACCACAAATGTCAGGGGGCAACACCGGGGAGCTGTTTTTT. Variable domain in full (rest from reference TRBV18 and TRBJ2-2): NAGVMQNPRHLVRRRGQEARLRCSPMKGHSHVYWYRQLPEEGLKFMVYLQKENIIDESGMPKERFSAEFPKEGPSILRIQQVVRGDSAAYFCASSPQMSGGNTGELFFGEGSRLTVL.

This chain joins TRBV7-9 and TRBJ2-4; a possible D gene is TRBD1 (5 bases). The CDR3 sequence is 17 residues long. CDR1 and CDR2 from the germline V gene are SEHNR and FQNEAQ (reference sequence). V was trimmed by 5 bases and J by 0 bases, leaving 17 bases between them. CDR3 sequence (DNA): TGTGCCAGCAGCCCAAATCCCCAGGGATTAGCCAAAAACATTCAGTACTTC. This sequence encodes CASSPNPQGLAKNIQYF.

The sample holds a few counts of this clone. The rearrangement links TRBV5-4 to TRBJ2-5, with TRBD2 identical over 7 bases. Germline V gene sequence: CDR1 SGHNT, CDR2 YYREEE (reference sequence). CDR3 length: 17 residues. V lost 4 bases, J lost 1 base, and 13 bases stayed unmatched. CDR3 bases: TGTGCCAGCAGCCCCGGAGGAGCGGGGCGGTTCCAAGAGACCCAGTACTTC. Translating gives CASSPGGAGRFQETQYF.

J is TRBJ1-6 and V is TRBV30; the match to TRBD1 covers 9 bases. CDR1 is GTSNPN, CDR2 SVGIG, per germline (reference sequence). With 4 bases clipped from V and 9 bases from J, the junction kept 13 bases outside the gene matches. CDR3 size: 16 residues. The CDR3, as DNA: TGTGCCTGGACCCCTCTTGGGGGACAGGGTGCTTCACCCCTCCACTTT. This encodes CAWTPLGGQGASPLHF.